This is a list of T cell receptor beta chains from one sample in a study of T cell repertoires in cytomegalovirus infection. MiXCR, run by TCRdb on the reads, gives a single entry per CDR3 protein. Of approximately 910,000 distinct CDR3 sequences in the sample, less than 40% are singletons; the top ten hold 11% to 15%. The antigens of these receptors remain unknown. The material was cultured CD8+ T cells from PBMCs, obtained from culture after CMV antigen stimulation. The receptor source for this set is a human donor in good health (CMV status not recorded). Some clones in this sample may be carry-over from other donors' samples. Each CDR3 is given with its conserved first and last residue. The order of the fields is D gene, clone size, J gene, V gene, CDR3 protein, CDR3 DNA. The D gene is left open where the match is weak. Size is omitted from some rows. Given values are once, few, many or a class for expanded clones.

D gene: -
clone size: few
J gene: TRBJ1-1
V gene: TRBV6-5
CDR3 protein: CASSWSQGTEAFF
CDR3 DNA: TGTGCCAGCAGTTGGTCTCAAGGCACTGAAGCTTTCTTT

D gene: -
clone size: -
J gene: TRBJ1-3
V gene: TRBV27
CDR3 protein: CASSYRFSSGNTIYF
CDR3 DNA: TGTGCCAGCAGCTACCGGTTCAGCTCTGGAAACACCATATATTTT

D gene: TRBD2
clone size: -
J gene: TRBJ2-3
V gene: TRBV19
CDR3 protein: CASLGTSGGTDTQYF
CDR3 DNA: TGTGCCAGCCTCGGGACTAGCGGGGGCACAGATACGCAGTATTTT

D gene: TRBD1
clone size: few
J gene: TRBJ1-2
V gene: TRBV6-6
CDR3 protein: CASSRTGRDGYTF
CDR3 DNA: TGTGCCAGCAGCCGGACAGGGCGTGATGGCTACACCTTC

D gene: -
clone size: few
J gene: TRBJ1-1
V gene: TRBV29-1
CDR3 protein: CSVEGGKGAFF
CDR3 DNA: TGCAGCGTTGAGGGGGGAAAAGGGGCTTTCTTT

D gene: -
clone size: few
J gene: TRBJ1-6
V gene: TRBV12-3/TRBV12-4
CDR3 protein: CASSPTGSYNSPLHF
CDR3 DNA: TGTGCCAGCAGCCCCACGGGCTCCTATAATTCACCCCTCCACTTT

D gene: TRBD2
clone size: few
J gene: TRBJ2-7
V gene: TRBV2
CDR3 protein: CASSEPSGDSYEQYF
CDR3 DNA: TGTGCCAGCAGTGAACCTAGCGGGGACTCCTACGAGCAGTACTTC

D gene: TRBD2
clone size: -
J gene: TRBJ2-2
V gene: TRBV5-5
CDR3 protein: CASSPTSGGVHGELFF
CDR3 DNA: TGTGCCAGCAGCCCGACTAGCGGGGGGGTACACGGGGAGCTGTTTTTT

D gene: -
clone size: many
J gene: TRBJ2-7
V gene: TRBV7-2
CDR3 protein: CASSLENTYEQYF
CDR3 DNA: TGTGCCAGCAGCTTAGAGAATACCTACGAGCAGTACTTC

D gene: -
clone size: -
J gene: TRBJ1-1
V gene: TRBV6-2/TRBV6-3
CDR3 protein: CASRPGAATEAFF
CDR3 DNA: TGTGCCAGCAGGCCAGGGGCCGCCACTGAAGCTTTCTTT

D gene: TRBD1
clone size: -
J gene: TRBJ1-3
V gene: TRBV29-1
CDR3 protein: CSVSDRDYGNTIYF
CDR3 DNA: TGCAGCGTATCCGACAGGGACTACGGAAACACCATATATTTT

D gene: -
clone size: -
J gene: TRBJ1-1
V gene: TRBV12-3/TRBV12-4
CDR3 protein: CASTPWGADTEAFF
CDR3 DNA: TGTGCCAGCACCCCTTGGGGGGCTGACACTGAAGCTTTCTTT

D gene: -
clone size: -
J gene: TRBJ1-6
V gene: TRBV12-3/TRBV12-4
CDR3 protein: CASSFFASSYNSPLHF
CDR3 DNA: TGTGCCAGCAGTTTTTTCGCGAGCTCCTATAATTCACCCCTCCACTTT

D gene: -
clone size: few
J gene: TRBJ1-1
V gene: TRBV6-2/TRBV6-3
CDR3 protein: CASSRDIMNTEAFF
CDR3 DNA: TGTGCCAGCAGTCGGGACATTATGAACACTGAAGCTTTCTTT

D gene: -
clone size: -
J gene: TRBJ2-1
V gene: TRBV9
CDR3 protein: CASSAPFSGISYNEQFF
CDR3 DNA: TGTGCCAGCAGCGCCCCCTTCTCGGGAATCTCCTACAATGAGCAGTTCTTC

D gene: -
clone size: once
J gene: TRBJ2-3
V gene: TRBV4-1
CDR3 protein: CASSQESLADTQYF
CDR3 DNA: TGCGCCAGCAGCCAAGAGAGTCTCGCGGATACGCAGTATTTT

D gene: -
clone size: many
J gene: TRBJ1-1
V gene: TRBV7-2
CDR3 protein: CASSLGVGHLNTEAFF
CDR3 DNA: TGTGCCAGCAGCTTAGGGGTAGGACACTTGAACACTGAAGCTTTCTTT

D gene: -
clone size: few
J gene: TRBJ1-5
V gene: TRBV7-2
CDR3 protein: CASSLAHIVNQPQHF
CDR3 DNA: TGTGCCAGCAGCTTAGCTCATATTGTAAATCAGCCCCAGCATTTT

D gene: TRBD2
clone size: few
J gene: TRBJ2-7
V gene: TRBV27
CDR3 protein: CAAGGGAYEQYF
CDR3 DNA: TGTGCCGCGGGGGGTGGGGCCTACGAGCAGTACTTC

D gene: -
clone size: -
J gene: TRBJ2-3
V gene: TRBV19
CDR3 protein: CASSIVGGPTSTDTQYF
CDR3 DNA: TGTGCCAGTAGTATAGTGGGGGGGCCTACTAGCACAGATACGCAGTATTTT

D gene: TRBD2
clone size: few
J gene: TRBJ2-3
V gene: TRBV2
CDR3 protein: CARMTSGDTDTQYF
CDR3 DNA: TGTGCCAGGATGACTAGCGGGGACACAGATACGCAGTATTTT

D gene: -
clone size: few
J gene: TRBJ2-2
V gene: TRBV27
CDR3 protein: CASSYPPESGELFF
CDR3 DNA: TGTGCCAGCAGTTACCCTCCGGAGAGCGGGGAGCTGTTTTTT

D gene: TRBD2
clone size: few
J gene: TRBJ2-5
V gene: TRBV25-1
CDR3 protein: CASSEYLGLAVGETQYF
CDR3 DNA: TGTGCCAGCAGTGAATACCTGGGACTAGCGGTTGGAGAGACCCAGTACTTC

D gene: -
clone size: many
J gene: TRBJ2-1
V gene: TRBV7-6
CDR3 protein: CASSPGRRSSYNEQFF
CDR3 DNA: TGTGCCAGCAGCCCCGGGAGACGGAGCTCCTACAATGAGCAGTTCTTC

D gene: TRBD2
clone size: -
J gene: TRBJ2-2
V gene: TRBV9
CDR3 protein: CASGGGRHTGELFF
CDR3 DNA: TGTGCCAGCGGGGGGGGGAGGCACACCGGGGAGCTGTTTTTT

D gene: -
clone size: -
J gene: TRBJ2-7
V gene: TRBV7-6
CDR3 protein: CASSLLSGKRGVRQYF
CDR3 DNA: TGTGCCAGCAGCTTACTTTCGGGCAAGCGTGGTGTACGGCAGTACTTC

D gene: TRBD1
clone size: -
J gene: TRBJ2-4
V gene: TRBV29-1
CDR3 protein: CSAQGQGGNIQYF
CDR3 DNA: TGCAGCGCACAAGGACAGGGAGGAAACATTCAGTACTTC

D gene: -
clone size: -
J gene: TRBJ1-1
V gene: TRBV5-4
CDR3 protein: CASSNDRREAFF
CDR3 DNA: TGTGCCAGCAGTAACGACAGGCGTGAAGCTTTCTTT

D gene: TRBD1
clone size: -
J gene: TRBJ2-6
V gene: TRBV6-4
CDR3 protein: CASIRQGTGANVLTF
CDR3 DNA: TGTGCCAGCATCCGACAGGGCACTGGGGCCAACGTCCTGACTTTC

D gene: -
clone size: -
J gene: TRBJ1-2
V gene: TRBV7-9
CDR3 protein: CASSLSSGTKNYTF
CDR3 DNA: TGTGCCAGCAGCTTGTCCTCCGGGACTAAAAACTACACCTTC

D gene: -
clone size: -
J gene: TRBJ1-1
V gene: TRBV27
CDR3 protein: CASSLGMDTEAFF
CDR3 DNA: TGTGCCAGCAGTTTGGGAATGGACACTGAAGCTTTCTTT

D gene: TRBD2
clone size: -
J gene: TRBJ2-1
V gene: TRBV4-1
CDR3 protein: CASSQSTSGNNEQFF
CDR3 DNA: TGCGCCAGCAGCCAATCGACTAGCGGGAACAATGAGCAGTTCTTC

D gene: -
clone size: -
J gene: TRBJ2-3
V gene: TRBV28
CDR3 protein: CASSLYGSGNTQYF
CDR3 DNA: TGTGCCAGCAGTTTATACGGTTCGGGAAATACGCAGTATTTT

D gene: TRBD1
clone size: -
J gene: TRBJ1-1
V gene: TRBV25-1
CDR3 protein: CASSRTPGGAEAFF
CDR3 DNA: TGTGCCAGCAGTCGTACCCCAGGGGGTGCTGAAGCTTTCTTT

D gene: TRBD1
clone size: many
J gene: TRBJ2-5
V gene: TRBV5-8
CDR3 protein: CASSSGTGKVETQYF
CDR3 DNA: TGTGCCAGCAGCTCCGGGACAGGGAAAGTAGAGACCCAGTACTTC

D gene: -
clone size: few
J gene: TRBJ2-4
V gene: TRBV7-6
CDR3 protein: CASSPDGRLAKNIQYF
CDR3 DNA: TGTGCCAGCAGCCCCGACGGCCGTCTCGCCAAAAACATTCAGTACTTC

D gene: TRBD1
clone size: few
J gene: TRBJ1-2
V gene: TRBV6-1
CDR3 protein: CASRHATGGLAYGYTF
CDR3 DNA: TGTGCCAGCAGGCACGCGACAGGGGGCCTTGCCTATGGCTACACCTTC

D gene: -
clone size: few
J gene: TRBJ2-5
V gene: TRBV6-2/TRBV6-3
CDR3 protein: CASSYVGTYEETQYF
CDR3 DNA: TGTGCCAGCAGTTACGTGGGGACTTACGAAGAGACCCAGTACTTC

D gene: TRBD1
clone size: many
J gene: TRBJ2-5
V gene: TRBV11-1
CDR3 protein: CASSSAGTAQETQYF
CDR3 DNA: TGTGCCAGCAGCTCCGCCGGGACAGCGCAAGAGACCCAGTACTTC

D gene: -
clone size: many
J gene: TRBJ1-1
V gene: TRBV6-1
CDR3 protein: CASSPGRGGTEAFF
CDR3 DNA: TGTGCCAGCAGTCCCGGACGGGGAGGGACTGAAGCTTTCTTT

D gene: -
clone size: -
J gene: TRBJ2-1
V gene: TRBV4-2
CDR3 protein: CASSQESVEQFF
CDR3 DNA: TGTGCCAGCAGCCAAGAATCAGTAGAGCAGTTCTTC

D gene: -
clone size: -
J gene: TRBJ1-4
V gene: TRBV6-5
CDR3 protein: CASSYFTGSNEKLFF
CDR3 DNA: TGTGCCAGCAGTTACTTCACAGGGAGCAATGAAAAACTGTTTTTT

D gene: -
clone size: -
J gene: TRBJ1-1
V gene: TRBV19
CDR3 protein: CASSPSGGNTEAFF
CDR3 DNA: TGTGCCAGTAGCCCAAGCGGGGGGAACACTGAAGCTTTCTTT

D gene: TRBD2
clone size: few
J gene: TRBJ2-5
V gene: TRBV6-6
CDR3 protein: CATGLAGGPRTQYF
CDR3 DNA: TGTGCCACTGGACTAGCGGGGGGGCCGAGGACCCAGTACTTC

D gene: -
clone size: -
J gene: TRBJ2-7
V gene: TRBV5-5
CDR3 protein: CASTWTESSYEQYF
CDR3 DNA: TGTGCCAGCACCTGGACGGAGAGCTCCTACGAGCAGTACTTC

D gene: -
clone size: -
J gene: TRBJ2-1
V gene: TRBV28
CDR3 protein: CASQFERNYNEQFF
CDR3 DNA: TGTGCCAGCCAGTTTGAGCGGAACTACAATGAGCAGTTCTTC

D gene: -
clone size: few
J gene: TRBJ2-1
V gene: TRBV11-2
CDR3 protein: CASTNGYNEQFF
CDR3 DNA: TGTGCCAGCACCAACGGTTACAATGAGCAGTTCTTC

D gene: TRBD2
clone size: -
J gene: TRBJ2-3
V gene: TRBV5-1
CDR3 protein: CASRTSGGPDTQYF
CDR3 DNA: TGCGCCAGCAGGACTAGCGGGGGGCCAGATACGCAGTATTTT

D gene: -
clone size: -
J gene: TRBJ2-5
V gene: TRBV7-6
CDR3 protein: CASSRLASRKGGETQYF
CDR3 DNA: TGTGCCAGCAGCCGCCTCGCTAGTCGAAAAGGGGGAGAGACCCAGTACTTC

D gene: -
clone size: many
J gene: TRBJ2-7
V gene: TRBV7-6
CDR3 protein: CASSLEGSLYEQYF
CDR3 DNA: TGTGCCAGCAGCTTAGAGGGTTCCCTCTACGAGCAGTACTTC

D gene: TRBD1
clone size: -
J gene: TRBJ2-1
V gene: TRBV4-1
CDR3 protein: CASSQGQGALIYNEQFF
CDR3 DNA: TGCGCCAGCAGCCAAGGTCAGGGGGCACTCATTTACAATGAGCAGTTCTTC

D gene: -
clone size: many
J gene: TRBJ2-5
V gene: TRBV7-6
CDR3 protein: CASSLLARPETQYF
CDR3 DNA: TGTGCCAGCAGCTTACTGGCTAGGCCAGAGACCCAGTACTTC

D gene: TRBD2
clone size: -
J gene: TRBJ2-3
V gene: TRBV6-4
CDR3 protein: CAEASGTDTQYF
CDR3 DNA: TGTGCTGAGGCTAGCGGAACAGATACGCAGTATTTT

D gene: -
clone size: many
J gene: TRBJ1-1
V gene: TRBV12-3/TRBV12-4
CDR3 protein: CASSFNQNTEAFF
CDR3 DNA: TGTGCCAGCAGTTTCAATCAGAACACTGAAGCTTTCTTT